This T cell receptor beta chain came from a study of tumor and adjacent non-tumor tissue in lung cancer. Germline CDR1 reads SGHAT; CDR2 reads FQNNGV. This CDR3 has 16 residues. The library came from three nested PCR rounds adapted from ARM-PCR protocols. TCRdb used MiXCR to reprocess the multiplex PCR reads, holding one entry per CDR3 protein. The sample yields 100,000 to 150,000 distinct CDR3 sequences, about 66% seen once. With regard to this clonotype: Mismatch with germline at one junction end may stem from a read error.

This sample's RNA came from whole unsorted tissue. Sequenced sample: lung tumor tissue. The clonotype was recovered from a man younger than 40 with non-small cell lung cancer. The chain is built from TRBV11-2 and TRBJ2-1; possibly TRBD2 for D (5 bases). CDR3 in amino acids: CASSLDWTGWVDERFF. DNA of the CDR3: TGTGCCAGCAGCTTAGATTGGACGGGGTGGGTCGATGAGCGGTTCTTC.